This entry is about one T cell receptor beta chain. This CDR3 comprises 14 residues. V lost 6 bases and J lost 3; bases outside the gene matches: 2. Germline V gene sequence: CDR1 SGHTA, CDR2 FQGNSA. This entry comes from a study of blood T cell repertoires in COVID-19. Across the study: Acute-phase and convalescent COVID-19 samples originated in the United States, Italy and Spain. Nucleic acid was either cDNA or gDNA, and it came from T cells, B-cell-depleted T cells, or PBMCs.

Authors' analysis steps: The assay estimated nucleated cells by amplifying reference gene primers. The protocol was immunoSEQ multiplex PCR, while the TCRdb copy is restricted to in-frame clones and leaves out a portion. The V and J calls and clone size were taken over from that table, and D and trimming were inferred from the DNA. The sample lists approximately 100,000 clones, under 85% occurring once. Sequenced sample: peripheral blood. This TCR came from a human donor in a cohort sampled during active COVID-19. V and J are TRBV7-2 and TRBJ2-2; 9 nucleotides line up with TRBD1. This CDR3 reads CASRTGGYTGELFF. CDR3 coding DNA: TGTGCCAGCAGAACAGGGGGCTACACCGGGGAGCTGTTTTTT.